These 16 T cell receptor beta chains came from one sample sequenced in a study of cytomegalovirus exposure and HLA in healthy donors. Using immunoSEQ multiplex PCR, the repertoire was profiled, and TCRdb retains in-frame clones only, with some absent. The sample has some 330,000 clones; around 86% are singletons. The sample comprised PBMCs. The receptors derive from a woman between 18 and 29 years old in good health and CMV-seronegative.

DNA of the CDR3: TGCAGCGTCGAGGGGGGACTAGCGGGACGCACAGATACGCAGTATTTT. This encodes CSVEGGLAGRTDTQYF. The genes are TRBV29-1 and TRBJ2-3, with TRBD2 identical over 13 bases. The CDR3 length is 16 residues. From germline, CDR1 is SQVTM and CDR2 ANQGSEA. J was trimmed by 1 base and V by 6 bases; bases with no gene match: 7.

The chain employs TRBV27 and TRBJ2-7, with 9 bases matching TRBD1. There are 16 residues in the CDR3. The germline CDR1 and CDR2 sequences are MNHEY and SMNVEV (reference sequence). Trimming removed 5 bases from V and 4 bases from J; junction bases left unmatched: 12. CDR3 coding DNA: TGTGCCAGCAGTCAGGAGTCCGGGACAGGGATTTACGAGCAGTACTTC. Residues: CASSQESGTGIYEQYF.

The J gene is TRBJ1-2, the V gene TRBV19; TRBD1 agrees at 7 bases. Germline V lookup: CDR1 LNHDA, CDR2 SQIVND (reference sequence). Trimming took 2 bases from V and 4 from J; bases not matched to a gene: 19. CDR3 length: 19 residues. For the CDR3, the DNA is TGTGCCAGTAGTATATCCCAAGGGGGCAGGAGACTTCGATCCTATGGCTACACCTTC. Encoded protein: CASSISQGGRRLRSYGYTF.

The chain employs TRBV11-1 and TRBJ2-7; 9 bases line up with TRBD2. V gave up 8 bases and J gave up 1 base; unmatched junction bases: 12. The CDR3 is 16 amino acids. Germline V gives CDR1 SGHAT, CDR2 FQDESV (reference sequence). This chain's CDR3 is CASRGLTSGLSYEQYF. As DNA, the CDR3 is TGTGCCAGCCGGGGACTGACTAGCGGACTATCCTACGAGCAGTACTTC.

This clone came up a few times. CDR3: CASSDLKQYF. In nucleotides, the CDR3 is TGTGCCAGCAGTGATTTAAAGCAGTACTTC. The chain couples TRBV25-1 to TRBJ2-7; D is unclear. Per germline, CDR1 MGHDK and CDR2 SYGVNS. This CDR3 is 10 amino acids long. V shed 3 bases and J shed 8 bases, with 5 bases lying between them.

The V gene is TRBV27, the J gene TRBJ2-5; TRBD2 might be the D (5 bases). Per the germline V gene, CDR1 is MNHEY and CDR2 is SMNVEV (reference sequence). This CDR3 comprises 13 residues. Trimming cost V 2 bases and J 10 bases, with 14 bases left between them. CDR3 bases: TGTGCCAGCAGTTTAGTGCCCGGTGAGGGCCAGTACTTC. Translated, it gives CASSLVPGEGQYF.

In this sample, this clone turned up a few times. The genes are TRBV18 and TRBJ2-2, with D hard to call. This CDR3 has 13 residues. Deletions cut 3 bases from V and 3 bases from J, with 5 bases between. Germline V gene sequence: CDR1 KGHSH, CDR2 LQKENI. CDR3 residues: CASSPRDTGELFF. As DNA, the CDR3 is TGTGCCAGCTCACCGCGCGACACCGGGGAGCTGTTTTTT.

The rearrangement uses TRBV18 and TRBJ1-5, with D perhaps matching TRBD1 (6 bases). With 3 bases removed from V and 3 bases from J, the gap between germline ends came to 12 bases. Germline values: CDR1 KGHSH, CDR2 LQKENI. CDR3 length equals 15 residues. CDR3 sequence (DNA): TGTGCCAGCTCACCGTCGACAGGACACAATCAGCCCCAGCATTTT. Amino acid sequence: CASSPSTGHNQPQHF.

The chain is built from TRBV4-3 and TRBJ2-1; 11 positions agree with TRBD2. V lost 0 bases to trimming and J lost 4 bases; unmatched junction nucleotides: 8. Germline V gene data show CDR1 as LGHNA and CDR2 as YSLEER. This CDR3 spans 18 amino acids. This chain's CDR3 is CASSQERSGRAAYNEQFF. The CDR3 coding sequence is TGCGCCAGCAGCCAAGAGCGTAGCGGGAGGGCGGCATACAATGAGCAGTTCTTC.

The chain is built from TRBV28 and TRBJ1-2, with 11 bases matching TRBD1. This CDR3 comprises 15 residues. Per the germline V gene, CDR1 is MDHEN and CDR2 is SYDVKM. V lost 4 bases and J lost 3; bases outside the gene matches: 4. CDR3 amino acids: CASSSGTGGDYGYTF. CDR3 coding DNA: TGTGCCAGCAGTTCAGGGACAGGGGGGGACTATGGCTACACCTTC.

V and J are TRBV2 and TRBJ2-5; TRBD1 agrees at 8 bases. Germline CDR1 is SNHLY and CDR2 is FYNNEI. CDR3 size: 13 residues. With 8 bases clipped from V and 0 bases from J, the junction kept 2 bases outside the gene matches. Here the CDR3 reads CASPDRDQETQYF. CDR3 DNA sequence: TGTGCCAGCCCGGACAGGGACCAAGAGACCCAGTACTTC. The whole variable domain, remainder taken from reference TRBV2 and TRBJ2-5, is EPEVTQTPSHQVTQMGQEVILRCVPISNHLYFYWYRQILGQKVEFLVSFYNNEISEKSEIFDDQFSVERPDGSNFTLKIRSTKLEDSAMYFCASPDRDQETQYFGPGTRLLVL.

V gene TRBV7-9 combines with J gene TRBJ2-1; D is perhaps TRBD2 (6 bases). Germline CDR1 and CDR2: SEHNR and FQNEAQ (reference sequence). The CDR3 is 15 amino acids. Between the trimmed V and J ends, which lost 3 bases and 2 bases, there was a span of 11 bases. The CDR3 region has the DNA TGTGCCAGCAGCTTGGGGGGAGGTGCCTACAATGAGCAGTTCTTC. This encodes CASSLGGGAYNEQFF.

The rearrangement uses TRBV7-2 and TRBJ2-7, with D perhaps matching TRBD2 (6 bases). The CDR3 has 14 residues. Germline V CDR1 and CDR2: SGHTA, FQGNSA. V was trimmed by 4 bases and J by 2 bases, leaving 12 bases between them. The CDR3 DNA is TGTGCCAGCAGCTCGGGCGGGGTGCCCTACGAGCAGTACTTC. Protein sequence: CASSSGGVPYEQYF.

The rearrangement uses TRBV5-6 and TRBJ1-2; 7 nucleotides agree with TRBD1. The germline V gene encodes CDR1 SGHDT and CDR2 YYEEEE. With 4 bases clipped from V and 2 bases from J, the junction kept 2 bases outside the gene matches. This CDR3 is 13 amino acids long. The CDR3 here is CASSIQGNYGYTF. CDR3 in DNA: TGTGCCAGCAGCATACAGGGGAACTATGGCTACACCTTC.

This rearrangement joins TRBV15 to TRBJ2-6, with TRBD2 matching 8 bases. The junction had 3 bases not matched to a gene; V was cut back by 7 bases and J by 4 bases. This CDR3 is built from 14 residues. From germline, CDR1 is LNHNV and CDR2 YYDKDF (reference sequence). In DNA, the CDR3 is TGTGCCACCACGGGAGGGGACGGGGCCAACGTCCTGACTTTC. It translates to CATTGGDGANVLTF.

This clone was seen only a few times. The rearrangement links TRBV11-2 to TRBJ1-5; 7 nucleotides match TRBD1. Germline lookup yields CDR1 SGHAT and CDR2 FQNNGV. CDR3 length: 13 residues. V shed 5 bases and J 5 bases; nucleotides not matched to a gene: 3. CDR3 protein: CASSQGQDQPQHF. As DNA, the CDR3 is TGTGCCAGCAGCCAAGGACAGGATCAGCCCCAGCATTTT.